This T cell receptor beta chain originates from a study of T cell changes during pregnancy in multiple sclerosis. The germline CDR1 and CDR2 sequences are SGHNT and YYREEE (reference sequence). This CDR3 contains 15 residues. V was cut by 2 bases and J by 1 base, with 12 bases left in between. Measured with immunoSEQ multiplex PCR; TCRdb has only the in-frame clones, and not every one. The sample holds approximately 69,000 clones, approximately 94% seen once. This chain uses TRBV5-4 with TRBJ1-1, with unresolved D. The specimen comprised peripheral blood, sampled in the third trimester of pregnancy. This receptor was obtained from a female donor with multiple sclerosis, enrolled in a pregnancy study. CDR3 DNA sequence: TGTGCCAGCAGCTTAATTGGGCAGACGAACACTGAAGCTTTCTTT. It is translated as CASSLIGQTNTEAFF. Drawing the rest from reference TRBV5-4 and TRBJ1-1, the complete variable domain is ETGVTQSPTHLIKTRGQQVTLRCSSQSGHNTVSWYQQALGQGPQFIFQYYREEENGRGNFPPRFSGLQFPNYSSELNVNALELDDSALYLCASSLIGQTNTEAFFGQGTRLTVV.